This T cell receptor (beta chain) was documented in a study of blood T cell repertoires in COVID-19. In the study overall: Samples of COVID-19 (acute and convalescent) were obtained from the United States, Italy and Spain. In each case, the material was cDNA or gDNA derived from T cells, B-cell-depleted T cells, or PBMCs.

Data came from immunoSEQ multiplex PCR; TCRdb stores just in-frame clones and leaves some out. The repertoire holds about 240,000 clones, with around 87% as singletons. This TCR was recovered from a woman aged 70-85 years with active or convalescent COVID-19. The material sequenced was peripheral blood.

The CDR3 loop is CASSLRSNTDTQYF. As DNA, the CDR3 is TGTGCCAGCAGCTTGAGGTCGAACACAGATACGCAGTATTTT. V and J are TRBV7-2 and TRBJ2-3; D is unresolved. Trimming cost V 3 bases and J 2 bases, with 9 bases left between them. Per germline, CDR1 SGHTA and CDR2 FQGNSA. The CDR3 extends over 14 amino acids.